This passage covers 24 T cell receptor beta chains from one sample sequenced in a study of cytomegalovirus exposure and HLA in healthy donors. The protocol was immunoSEQ multiplex PCR, while the TCRdb copy is restricted to in-frame clones and leaves out a portion. The table includes roughly 59,000 clones, around 95% detected once. Sequenced input: PBMCs. The source of these receptors is a woman aged 18 to 35 in good health and CMV-seropositive.

This chain connects TRBV28 to TRBJ2-1, with TRBD1 matching 9 bases. CDR3 length: 14 amino acids. The V gene's germline CDR1 is MDHEN and CDR2 SYDVKM. Trimming at V came to 5 bases and at J to 7 bases, leaving 6 bases not matched to a gene. CDR3 in DNA: TGTGCCAGCAGTACCACAGGGGGCGGGAATGAGCAGTTCTTC. This gives the protein CASSTTGGGNEQFF.

This clone was found a few times. This sequence joins TRBV18 and TRBJ1-1, with D maybe TRBD1 (6 bases). CDR1 is KGHSH, CDR2 LQKENI, per germline. V was trimmed by 6 bases and J by 7 bases, leaving 30 bases between them. CDR3 length: 18 amino acids. The CDR3 reads CASSPCSGGALPDYEAFF. DNA of the CDR3: TGTGCCAGCTCCCCTTGCTCTGGGGGGGCTCTACCAGATTATGAAGCTTTCTTT.

V usage is TRBV9 and J usage is TRBJ2-7; a possible D gene is TRBD2 (6 bases). The CDR3 contains 17 residues. The V gene's germline CDR1 is SGDLS and CDR2 YYNGEE. The ends were cut back, 0 bases at V and 5 bases at J, with 21 bases in the middle. The CDR3 is CASSVGGVYDWRHEQYF. DNA of the CDR3: TGTGCCAGCAGCGTAGGGGGGGTCTACGACTGGAGGCACGAGCAGTACTTC.

This clone was detected only once. This CDR3 reads CASSYSARMSNTEAFF. As DNA, the CDR3 is TGTGCCAGCAGTTACTCTGCGCGGATGAGTAACACTGAAGCTTTCTTT. This chain links TRBV6-6 with TRBJ1-1; D remains unclear. From germline, CDR1 is MNHNY and CDR2 SVGAGI (reference sequence). Trimming took off 0 bases at V and 2 bases at J, with 13 bases between the two ends. The CDR3 is 16 residues long.

The V gene is TRBV6-5, the J gene TRBJ1-2, with D tentatively TRBD1 (6 bases). CDR1 and CDR2 (germline): MNHEY, SVGAGI. The CDR3 contains 11 residues. Trimming cost V 10 bases and J 4 bases, with 10 bases left between them. The DNA of the CDR3 is TGTGCCACCCCACAGGGCTATGGCTACACCTTC. This codes for CATPQGYGYTF.

This rearrangement joins TRBV28 to TRBJ1-4; possibly TRBD1 for D (5 bases). The V end lost 7 bases, the J end lost 7 bases, and 13 bases lay between the germline ends. Per the germline V gene, CDR1 is MDHEN and CDR2 is SYDVKM. The CDR3 runs to 13 residues. The CDR3 sequence: CASTWGGIEKLFF. The CDR3 DNA reads TGTGCCAGCACTTGGGGGGGGATTGAAAAACTGTTTTTT.

This clone was seen a single time. The chain uses TRBV25-1 and TRBJ2-2; 11 bases match TRBD2. This CDR3 contains 14 residues. V dropped 6 bases and J dropped 6; count of bases not matched to a gene: 3. CDR1 and CDR2 (germline): MGHDK, SYGVNS. The CDR3: CASSLLAGAGELFF. CDR3 sequence (DNA): TGTGCCAGCAGCTTACTAGCGGGGGCCGGGGAGCTGTTTTTT. Supplemented by reference TRBV25-1 and TRBJ2-2, the full variable domain reads EADIYQTPRYLVIGTGKKITLECSQTMGHDKMYWYQQDPGMELHLIHYSYGVNSTEKGDLSSESTVSRIRTEHFPLTLESARPSHTSQYLCASSLLAGAGELFFGEGSRLTVL.

This clone has just one count. The chain recombines TRBV6-1 with TRBJ2-1; 7 positions match TRBD1. Germline V gene data show CDR1 as MNHNS and CDR2 as SASEGT. The CDR3 has 15 amino acids. Trimming cost V 1 base and J 7 bases; bases outside gene matches: 7. CDR3 region: CASSEETGVWNEQFF. In nucleotides, the CDR3 is TGTGCCAGCAGTGAAGAAACAGGGGTTTGGAATGAGCAGTTCTTC.

The J gene is TRBJ2-7, the V gene TRBV5-4, with 8 bases that match TRBD1. The CDR3 runs 14 residues. Germline trimming cut 4 bases from V and 0 bases from J; bases unmatched to any gene: 3. Per germline, CDR1 SGHNT and CDR2 YYREEE (reference sequence). CDR3 DNA: TGTGCCAGCAGCCCCGGGACAGGCTCCTACGAGCAGTACTTC. It encodes CASSPGTGSYEQYF. Using reference TRBV5-4 and TRBJ2-7 for the parts outside the CDR3, the full variable domain is ETGVTQSPTHLIKTRGQQVTLRCSSQSGHNTVSWYQQALGQGPQFIFQYYREEENGRGNFPPRFSGLQFPNYSSELNVNALELDDSALYLCASSPGTGSYEQYFGPGTRLTVT.

The chain has TRBV29-1 and TRBJ1-3, with D perhaps matching TRBD1 (6 bases). The V end was cut by 5 bases, the J end by 2 bases, with 16 bases between. This CDR3 comprises 15 residues. Germline loops: CDR1 SQVTM, CDR2 ANQGSEA. The CDR3 coding sequence is TGCAGCGTTCTGGGGACCCAGGGGACTGGAAACACCATATATTTT. Encoded protein: CSVLGTQGTGNTIYF.

V usage is TRBV5-1 and J usage is TRBJ1-2; D unclear. The CDR3 contains 15 residues. Germline loops: CDR1 SGHRS, CDR2 YFSETQ. V dropped 4 bases and J dropped 1 base, with 14 bases sitting between them. The CDR3 protein is CASSPPSADNYGYTF. The CDR3 DNA reads TGCGCCAGCAGCCCGCCAAGCGCGGATAACTATGGCTACACCTTC.

The genes are TRBV5-1 and TRBJ1-1; 10 positions agree with TRBD1. The length of the CDR3 is 16 residues. Trimming cost V 2 bases and J 1 base; bases outside gene matches: 5. Germline V gene sequence: CDR1 SGHRS, CDR2 YFSETQ. CDR3 sequence reads: CASSLDRGPGNTEAFF. Written as DNA, the CDR3 is TGCGCCAGCAGCTTAGACAGGGGGCCGGGGAACACTGAAGCTTTCTTT.

The rearrangement joins TRBV27 to TRBJ1-4, with D possibly matching TRBD1 (5 bases). Looked up from germline, CDR1 is MNHEY and CDR2 is SMNVEV (reference sequence). Trimming shortened V by 0 bases and J by 7 bases, and 9 bases separated the two germline ends. The CDR3 sequence is 14 residues long. In DNA, the CDR3 is TGTGCCAGCAGTTTATCGGGGCGAGGTGAAAAACTGTTTTTT. Protein product: CASSLSGRGEKLFF.

The rearrangement uses TRBV7-3 and TRBJ1-2; D might be TRBD1 (5 bases). This CDR3 region has 13 residues. The V end lost 6 bases, the J end lost 8 bases, and 16 bases lay between the germline ends. Per germline, CDR1 SGHTA and CDR2 FQGTGA. This CDR3 is CASSLNGRGGYTF. The CDR3 DNA reads as TGTGCCAGCAGTCTAAACGGGAGGGGCGGCTACACCTTC.

The rearrangement joins TRBV19 to TRBJ2-3; 9 nucleotides align to TRBD1. CDR1 is LNHDA and CDR2 is SQIVND in the germline V gene (reference sequence). V lost 5 bases, J lost 7 bases, and 13 bases stayed unmatched. The CDR3 has 16 amino acids. The CDR3 loop is CASSRSTGGRPYTQYF. In DNA, the CDR3 is TGTGCCAGTAGTCGTTCGACAGGGGGACGACCCTATACGCAGTATTTT.

CDR3 in amino acids: CASQSHRGAGTGELFF. For the CDR3, the DNA is TGTGCCAGCCAATCCCACAGGGGAGCAGGAACCGGGGAGCTGTTTTTT. This sequence joins TRBV27 and TRBJ2-2; the match to TRBD1 covers 7 bases. Losses at the gene ends were 8 bases for V and 5 bases for J; bases not matched to a gene: 14. Germline CDR1 is MNHEY and CDR2 is SMNVEV (reference sequence). This CDR3 region has 16 residues.

CDR3 DNA: TGTGCCAGCAGCGTAGATCCAGCGGGAGTGCGAGAGACCCAGTACTTC. It is translated as CASSVDPAGVRETQYF. This chain joins TRBV9 and TRBJ2-5; 8 positions agree with TRBD2. Germline V gives CDR1 SGDLS, CDR2 YYNGEE. This CDR3 region has 16 residues. V was clipped by 0 bases and J by 4 bases; unmatched bases: 8.

The chain combines TRBV5-1 with TRBJ2-1; 10 bases fit TRBD2. With V trimmed by 5 bases and J by 4 bases, 12 bases remained unmatched. Looked up from germline, CDR1 is SGHRS and CDR2 is YFSETQ. The CDR3 has 17 residues. The CDR3 nucleotides are TGCGCCAGCAGGAGGGCGTCTAGCGGGGGAGTTTACAATGAGCAGTTCTTC. Amino acids: CASRRASSGGVYNEQFF.

The V gene is TRBV5-1, the J gene TRBJ2-3, with 9 bases lining up with TRBD2. This CDR3 region has 16 residues. CDR1 SGHRS and CDR2 YFSETQ come from the germline V gene. V shed 0 bases, J shed 2 bases, and the junction held 4 bases outside the gene matches. CDR3 region: CASSLAASGATDTQYF. The CDR3 DNA sequence: TGCGCCAGCAGCTTGGCCGCTAGCGGGGCCACAGATACGCAGTATTTT.

The J gene is TRBJ1-6, the V gene TRBV4-1; 7 bases are a match to TRBD1. The CDR3 sequence is 18 residues long. The V segment lost 0 bases and the J segment 2 bases; nucleotides outside the gene matches: 7. CDR1 is MGHRA, CDR2 YSYEKL, per germline. The CDR3 loop is CASSQDQGGRTYNSPLHF. The CDR3 DNA is TGCGCCAGCAGCCAAGACCAGGGGGGTCGAACCTATAATTCACCCCTCCACTTT.

V is TRBV15 and J is TRBJ1-5; D remains ambiguous. The ends were cut back, 0 bases at V and 0 bases at J, with 3 bases in the middle. The CDR3 consists of 14 residues. CDR1 LNHNV and CDR2 YYDKDF come from the germline V gene (reference sequence). CDR3 bases: TGTGCCACCAGCAGAGACGGTAGCAATCAGCCCCAGCATTTT. Its protein product is CATSRDGSNQPQHF. Full variable domain (rest looked up from reference TRBV15 and TRBJ1-5): DAMVIQNPRYQVTQFGKPVTLSCSQTLNHNVMYWYQQKSSQAPKLLFHYYDKDFNNEADTPDNFQSRRPNTSFCFLDIRSPGLGDTAMYLCATSRDGSNQPQHFGDGTRLSIL.

The chain has TRBV7-9 and TRBJ2-1; D uncertain. Germline V lookup: CDR1 SEHNR, CDR2 FQNEAQ (reference sequence). V gave up 5 bases and J gave up 0 bases, with 11 bases separating them. This CDR3 comprises 15 residues. The CDR3 DNA sequence: TGTGCCAGCAGCCCTTTCCTGAGCTCCTACAATGAGCAGTTCTTC. Its protein product is CASSPFLSSYNEQFF.

The J gene is TRBJ2-1, the V gene TRBV10-3; no clear D. The CDR3 runs 14 residues. V was shortened by 5 bases and J by 2 bases, with 10 bases between the two germline ends. Germline CDR1 ENHRY, CDR2 SYGVKD. The CDR3 DNA follows: TGTGCCATCAGTTATAGACTTGCCTACAATGAGCAGTTCTTC. This codes for CAISYRLAYNEQFF.

This chain connects TRBV28 to TRBJ2-7, with unresolved D. V dropped 1 base and J dropped 0 bases, with 10 bases sitting between them. Looked up from germline, CDR1 is MDHEN and CDR2 is SYDVKM. The length of the CDR3 is 15 residues. In DNA form, the CDR3 reads TGTGCCAGCAGTTTATCCGCGGCCGGCTCCTACGAGCAGTACTTC. Translating it yields CASSLSAAGSYEQYF.